The rows below give T cell receptor beta chains drawn from one sample of a study of OX40 agonist ivuxolimab in advanced cancers. Profiling relied on immunoSEQ multiplex PCR, and the TCRdb table lists in-frame clones only, not all of them. Of about 120,000 clones listed, approximately 92% were seen once; the top ten hold about 0.55%. This specimen consisted of CD4+ or CD8+ T cells sorted from blood, obtained in a trial of the OX40 agonist ivuxolimab. These receptors all come from an adult with an advanced solid tumor such as melanoma, head and neck, liver or kidney cancer. CDR3s include the opening cysteine and the closing phenylalanine or tryptophan. The D gene is left open where the match is weak. Some rows mark clone size as missing; the rest say once, few, many or name a class of expanded clone.

>-|TRBV4-1|TRBJ1-2|-
TGCGCCAGCAGCCAGAAAGACTTGGGGACGGGGGCTAACTATGGCTACACCTTC
CASSQKDLGTGANYGYTF
>TRBD2|TRBV5-8|TRBJ2-1|-
TGTGCCAGCAGCTTGGCTGGGACTAGCGGGGGGGCCCATGAGCAGTTCTTC
CASSLAGTSGGAHEQFF
>TRBD1|TRBV2|TRBJ1-4|-
TGTGCCAGCACCGACAGGGATCTGGCCGAAAAACTGTTTTTT
CASTDRDLAEKLFF
>TRBD1|TRBV6-5|TRBJ2-7|-
TGTGCCAGCAGCCCGGGACAGCCCCCCTACGAGCAGTACTTC
CASSPGQPPYEQYF
>-|TRBV18|TRBJ1-2|-
TGTGCCAGCTCACCAACCGGGGCGGATTATGGCTACACCTTC
CASSPTGADYGYTF
>-|TRBV6-5|TRBJ2-7|-
TGTGCCAGCAGTTACCCGGGACGAGGCGAGCAGTACTTC
CASSYPGRGEQYF
>TRBD1|TRBV5-1|TRBJ2-5|-
TGCGCCAGCAGGGCCGGGACAGCACAAGAGACCCAGTACTTC
CASRAGTAQETQYF
>-|TRBV7-9|TRBJ2-5|-
TGTGCCAGCAGCCCGGGCTACCTGGAGACCCAGTACTTC
CASSPGYLETQYF
>-|TRBV6-1|TRBJ1-5|-
TGTGCCAGCAGTATACAGGGAGGTCAGCCCCAGCATTTT
CASSIQGGQPQHF
>TRBD1|TRBV7-8|TRBJ2-7|-
TGTGCCAGCAGCTCGTGGACAGGGGGGGTTAACGAGCAGTACTTC
CASSSWTGGVNEQYF
>-|TRBV5-1|TRBJ2-7|once
TGCGCCAGCAGCCCGGACAACTCCTACGAGCAGTACTTC
CASSPDNSYEQYF
>-|TRBV7-2|TRBJ2-1|-
TGTGCCAGCACCCTGGGAAGACTCGAGTACAATGAGCAGTTCTTC
CASTLGRLEYNEQFF
>-|TRBV11-2|TRBJ2-7|-
TGTGCCAGCAGCTCCTCCTGGCGGGACTCCTACGAGCAGTACTTC
CASSSSWRDSYEQYF
>-|TRBV11-2|TRBJ1-2|-
TGTGCCAGCAGCGCCCTGCGGGCTGCCCCTCGGGGCTACACCTTC
CASSALRAAPRGYTF
>TRBD2|TRBV30|TRBJ2-1|-
TGTGCCTGGGCCGTAGCGGGGACAAGGAATGAGCAGTTCTTC
CAWAVAGTRNEQFF
>-|TRBV10-3|TRBJ1-5|few
TGTGCCATCAGGGACAGTCGGGATCAGCCCCAGCATTTT
CAIRDSRDQPQHF
>-|TRBV7-2|TRBJ1-4|-
TGTGCCAGCAGCCGTATGAGGGGTGAAAAACTGTTTTTT
CASSRMRGEKLFF
>-|TRBV19|TRBJ1-2|once
TGTGCCAGTAGTGGGGGGACCAACTATGGCTACACCTTC
CASSGGTNYGYTF
>-|TRBV9|TRBJ2-2|-
TGTGCCAGCAGCGTAGTGTCGAAGAACACCGGGGAGCTGTTTTTT
CASSVVSKNTGELFF
>-|TRBV4-3|TRBJ1-1|-
TGCGCCAGCAGCCAAGATCCGGGGGGGAACACTGAAGCTTTCTTT
CASSQDPGGNTEAFF
>-|TRBV18|TRBJ1-2|-
TGTGCCAGCTCCGGGGCAGGGGCAAACCTCCCGTTAAATGGCTACACCTTC
CASSGAGANLPLNGYTF
>TRBD1|TRBV11-3|TRBJ1-1|once
TGTGCCAGCAGCCTGGGACAGGGGACCACTGAAGCTTTCTTT
CASSLGQGTTEAFF
>-|TRBV6-5|TRBJ1-5|-
TGTGCCAGCAGTTCACGGGACCGACAACCCCAGCATTTT
CASSSRDRQPQHF
>-|TRBV7-2|TRBJ1-5|-
TGTGCCAGCAGCTTAGAACTGTTTCAGCCCCAGCATTTT
CASSLELFQPQHF
>-|TRBV6-4|TRBJ1-2|-
TGTGCCAGCAGTACCCAAGGAAGCGAGAACTATGGCTACACCTTC
CASSTQGSENYGYTF
>TRBD1|TRBV10-3|TRBJ1-6|once
TGTGCCATCAGTGACACAGGGGGGGACAATTCACCCCTCCACTTT
CAISDTGGDNSPLHF
>-|TRBV5-1|TRBJ2-1|-
TGCGCCAGCAGCCAGCCGACGGAAGCCTACAATGAGCAGTTCTTC
CASSQPTEAYNEQFF
>TRBD2|TRBV7-2|TRBJ2-6|-
TGTGCCAGCAGCTTAACACTAGCGGGTGGGGCCAACGTCCTGACTTTC
CASSLTLAGGANVLTF
>-|TRBV10-3|TRBJ2-3|-
TGTGCCATCAGTGATCAGACCTGGAATACAGATACGCAGTATTTT
CAISDQTWNTDTQYF
>TRBD1|TRBV5-1|TRBJ2-5|once
TGCGCCAGCAGCTTGGCCGGTAGGGGGCAGTTTGTAGAGACCCAGTACTTC
CASSLAGRGQFVETQYF
>TRBD1|TRBV13|TRBJ2-7|once
TGTGCCAGCACTCAGGGGACAGTCACCTACGAGCAGTACTTC
CASTQGTVTYEQYF
>-|TRBV5-5|TRBJ2-5|-
TGTGCCAGCAGCTTTGGGGGCGAGTGGACCCAGTACTTC
CASSFGGEWTQYF
>TRBD1|TRBV27|TRBJ1-4|-
TGTGCCAGCAGTCCCCTGGACAGGGGAGGTGAAAAACTGTTTTTT
CASSPLDRGGEKLFF
>TRBD1|TRBV19|TRBJ1-1|-
TGTGCCAGTAACCCCGGGACAGGGAACACTGAAGCTTTCTTT
CASNPGTGNTEAFF
>-|TRBV5-4|TRBJ1-2|-
TGTGCCAGCAGCCTCCTCCAATCGGCAGAAAACTATGGCTACACCTTC
CASSLLQSAENYGYTF
>-|TRBV7-2|TRBJ2-7|-
TGTGCCAGCAGCTTATCCCCCGCAATCTCCGAGCAGTACTTC
CASSLSPAISEQYF
>TRBD1|TRBV10-3|TRBJ2-5|-
TGTGCCACCTCAGGGGGCCGAGAGACCCAGTACTTC
CATSGGRETQYF
>-|TRBV19|TRBJ2-1|-
TGTGCCAGTAGTATCATGGGCAGGGCAGGGTACAATGAGCAGTTCTTC
CASSIMGRAGYNEQFF
>TRBD1|TRBV4-3|TRBJ2-2|-
TGCGCCAGCAGCCAAGGATTCGACAGGGTTGGCGGGGAGCTGTTTTTT
CASSQGFDRVGGELFF
>-|TRBV6-4|TRBJ1-1|-
TGTGCCAGCAGTGGGAGCGGGGCAGCGGGCCATGAAGCTTTCTTT
CASSGSGAAGHEAFF
>TRBD1|TRBV6-5|TRBJ1-6|few
TGTGCCAGCAGTTCCCTAGGGACAGGCTTATACTCACCCCTCCACTTT
CASSSLGTGLYSPLHF
>-|TRBV7-2|TRBJ2-3|once
TGTGCCAGCAGAAAGGCGGGCGGTTATGGCACAGATACGCAGTATTTT
CASRKAGGYGTDTQYF
>-|TRBV4-1|TRBJ2-7|-
TGCGCCAGCAGCCAAGAGCCGGGACCGCCATACGAGCAGTACTTC
CASSQEPGPPYEQYF
>-|TRBV18|TRBJ2-3|-
TGTGCCAGCTCACGCACGGGGCAGGAGACAGATACGCAGTATTTT
CASSRTGQETDTQYF
>-|TRBV6-5|TRBJ1-1|-
TGTGCCAGCAGTACCTGGACAGAGAACACTGAAGCTTTCTTT
CASSTWTENTEAFF